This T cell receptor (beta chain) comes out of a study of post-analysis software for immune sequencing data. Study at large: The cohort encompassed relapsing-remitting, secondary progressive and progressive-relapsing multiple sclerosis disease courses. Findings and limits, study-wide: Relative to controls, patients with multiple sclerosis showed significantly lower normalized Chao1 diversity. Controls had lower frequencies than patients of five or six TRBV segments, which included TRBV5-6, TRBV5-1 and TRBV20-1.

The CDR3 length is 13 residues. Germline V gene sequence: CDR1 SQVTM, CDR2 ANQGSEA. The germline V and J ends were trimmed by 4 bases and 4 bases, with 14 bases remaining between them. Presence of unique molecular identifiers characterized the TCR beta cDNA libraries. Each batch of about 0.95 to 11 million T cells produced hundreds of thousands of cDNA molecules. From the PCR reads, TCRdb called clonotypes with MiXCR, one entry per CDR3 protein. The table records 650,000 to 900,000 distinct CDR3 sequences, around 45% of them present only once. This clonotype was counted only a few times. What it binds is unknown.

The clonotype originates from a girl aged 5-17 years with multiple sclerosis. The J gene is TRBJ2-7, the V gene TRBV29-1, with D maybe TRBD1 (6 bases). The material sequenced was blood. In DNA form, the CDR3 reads TGCAGCGTTGGCTGGGGGCAGGGGTACGAGCAGTACTTC. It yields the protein CSVGWGQGYEQYF.